The T cell receptor beta chain described here comes from a study of tumor-infiltrating lymphocytes in oesophageal squamous cell carcinoma. TCRdb reprocessed the PCR reads via MiXCR and lists one record per CDR3 protein. This table holds approximately 15,000 distinct CDR3 sequences, roughly 50% found once. In its sample, this clonotype is medium-sized. Trimming left V 5 bases short and J 0 bases short, with 0 bases between. Germline loops: CDR1 KGHDR, CDR2 SFDVKD. This CDR3 has 12 amino acids. This TCR came from a male donor with esophageal squamous cell carcinoma. The rearrangement links TRBV24-1 to TRBJ2-2; no definite D call. The sample taken for sequencing was blood. CDR3 region: CATSANTGELFF. The CDR3 nucleotides are TGTGCCACCAGTGCGAACACCGGGGAGCTGTTTTTT.